One and the same sample provided the 29 T cell receptor beta chains below, sequenced in a study of T cells in Graves' hyperthyroidism and ophthalmopathy. TCR beta CDR3 sequences were amplified from RNA transcripts. First-round RT-PCR targeting the TCR CDR3 was performed with the HTBI primer set. TCRdb passed the multiplex PCR reads through MiXCR, listing each CDR3 protein once. The data contain around 450,000 distinct CDR3 sequences, around a sixth of them seen just once; the ten biggest clones take up approximately 7.5%. Sequenced input: blood. The receptors were gathered from a woman in her late teens or twenties with Graves' hyperthyroidism.

The V gene is TRBV7-9, the J gene TRBJ2-3; TRBD2 matches at 14 bases. Trimming at V came to 5 bases and at J to 1 base, leaving 8 bases not matched to a gene. CDR1 is SEHNR and CDR2 is FQNEAQ in the germline V gene (reference sequence). The CDR3 covers 18 residues. CDR3 protein: CASSGGGLAGVGTDTQYF. DNA of the CDR3: TGTGCCAGCAGCGGGGGGGGACTAGCGGGAGTGGGCACAGATACGCAGTATTTT.

There are many counts of this clonotype. The genes are TRBV20-1 and TRBJ2-7; D may be TRBD1 (6 bases). V was clipped by 3 bases and J by 5 bases, with 20 bases between them. The CDR3 is 15 residues long. Germline loops: CDR1 DFQATT, CDR2 SNEGSKA (reference sequence). CDR3 amino acids: CSASSRTGIWDEQYF. The CDR3 region has the DNA TGCAGTGCTAGCTCTCGAACAGGGATCTGGGACGAGCAGTACTTC.

This chain uses TRBV4-1 with TRBJ2-7, with D hard to call. Trimming took off 0 bases at V and 3 bases at J, with 6 bases between the two ends. CDR1 MGHRA and CDR2 YSYEKL come from the germline V gene. CDR3 size: 13 residues. CDR3 residues: CASSQDELYEQYF. The CDR3 nucleotides read TGCGCCAGCAGCCAAGACGAACTCTACGAGCAGTACTTC.

This clonotype was seen repeatedly, ten times or more. This chain joins TRBV2 and TRBJ2-1, with unresolved D. Deletions cut 0 bases from V and 5 bases from J, with 11 bases between. The CDR3 runs to 15 residues. Per germline, CDR1 SNHLY and CDR2 FYNNEI. DNA for the CDR3: TGTGCCAGCAGTGAAGCGTCGGCAGCAAACAATGAGCAGTTCTTC. Protein sequence: CASSEASAANNEQFF.

This clonotype occurred many times. The V call is TRBV27, the J call TRBJ1-4, with D possibly TRBD1 on 6 matching bases. CDR1 is MNHEY and CDR2 is SMNVEV in the germline V gene (reference sequence). V lost 6 bases, J lost 4 bases, and 15 bases lay in between. The CDR3 is 15 residues long. This chain's CDR3 is CASSRIGGFNEKLFF. Written as DNA, the CDR3 is TGTGCCAGCAGCCGTATCGGGGGCTTTAATGAAAAACTGTTTTTT.

This clonotype was seen ten or more times. The chain couples TRBV11-3 to TRBJ1-1, with D tentatively TRBD1 (6 bases). V gave up 5 bases and J gave up 1 base, with 11 bases separating them. This CDR3 spans 14 amino acids. Germline-derived CDR1 and CDR2 are SGHNT and YENEEA. The CDR3 bases are TGTGCCAGCAGCGGGGACATTAAGAACACTGAAGCTTTCTTT. This sequence encodes CASSGDIKNTEAFF.

In the case of this clonotype: An end of the junction does not agree with germline; a read error may underlie this. This sequence joins TRBV10-3 and TRBJ2-2; D unclear. This CDR3 has 16 amino acids. Germline V lookup: CDR1 ENHRY, CDR2 SYGVKD. Here the CDR3 reads CAISESGPTNAGELFF. The CDR3 nucleotides read TGTGCCATCAGTGAGTCTGGGCCGACGAACGCCGGGGAGCTGTTTTTT.

This clonotype was recorded at least ten times. V gene TRBV20-1 combines with J gene TRBJ2-7, with 8 bases fitting TRBD2. The CDR3 totals 15 residues. With 3 bases clipped from V and 7 bases from J, the junction kept 14 bases outside the gene matches. CDR1 is DFQATT and CDR2 is SNEGSKA in the germline V gene (reference sequence). The CDR3 bases are TGCAGTGCTAGCCCTATCACGAGCGGGAGATGGGAGCAGTACTTC. This sequence encodes CSASPITSGRWEQYF.

This clonotype was seen many times. The chain carries TRBV2 and TRBJ2-7, with 12 bases matching TRBD2. Germline CDR1 and CDR2: SNHLY and FYNNEI. Germline trimming cut 6 bases from V and 3 bases from J; bases unmatched to any gene: 6. The length of the CDR3 is 15 residues. The CDR3 reads CASRPGTSGHYEQYF. DNA for the CDR3: TGTGCCAGCAGACCCGGGACTAGCGGGCACTACGAGCAGTACTTC.

This clonotype was counted at least ten times. This chain connects TRBV5-1 to TRBJ2-1; 8 positions match TRBD2. Germline values: CDR1 SGHRS, CDR2 YFSETQ. This CDR3 is built from 14 residues. J was trimmed by 6 bases and V by 7 bases; bases with no gene match: 9. In DNA, the CDR3 is TGCGCCAGCGGGGCGAGCGGGAGTGGCAATGAGCAGTTCTTC. Protein product: CASGASGSGNEQFF.

This clonotype was found many times. The chain joins TRBV10-3 to TRBJ1-5; no reliable D call. The CDR3 consists of 14 residues. Between the trimmed V and J ends, which lost 3 bases and 0 bases, there was a span of 6 bases. CDR1 is ENHRY, CDR2 SYGVKD, per germline. The CDR3 here is CAISETDSNQPQHF. In DNA form, the CDR3 reads TGTGCCATCAGTGAAACAGATAGCAATCAGCCCCAGCATTTT.

The V and J genes are TRBV6-1 and TRBJ2-4, with D perhaps matching TRBD1 (5 bases). CDR1 and CDR2 from the germline V gene are MNHNS and SASEGT. The CDR3 loop spans 14 amino acids. Trimming left V 4 bases short and J 15 bases short, with 22 bases between. The CDR3 sequence: CASSGFPSPGILYF. The CDR3 DNA sequence: TGTGCCAGCAGTGGGTTCCCTTCGCCAGGGATTTTGTACTTC.

This clonotype was seen at least ten times. The gene calls are TRBV15 and TRBJ2-1, with D perhaps matching TRBD1 (6 bases). V was clipped by 9 bases and J by 8 bases, with 23 bases between them. The CDR3 has 15 residues. CDR1 and CDR2 from the germline V gene are LNHNV and YYDKDF (reference sequence). CDR3 nucleotides: TGTGCCACAAACAAACCAGGGGCAGCCGTAGATGAGCAGTTCTTC. As protein: CATNKPGAAVDEQFF.

The rearrangement links TRBV30 to TRBJ1-2; 8 positions match TRBD1. The V gene's germline CDR1 is GTSNPN and CDR2 SVGIG (reference sequence). The length of the CDR3 is 13 residues. V dropped 3 bases and J dropped 5; count of bases not matched to a gene: 5. The CDR3 sequence: CAWSLTGGYGYTF. CDR3 sequence (DNA): TGTGCCTGGAGCCTTACAGGGGGTTATGGCTACACCTTC.

This sequence joins TRBV6-4 and TRBJ2-2; D gene uncertain. The CDR3 runs to 15 residues. The germline V gene has CDR1 MRHNA and CDR2 SNTAGT. Trimming removed 3 bases from V and 1 base from J, with 9 bases in between. Here the CDR3 DNA reads TGTGCCAGCAGTGATGGGCAGGTGAACACCGGGGAGCTGTTTTTT. The encoded protein is CASSDGQVNTGELFF.

This clonotype was detected many times. The V and J genes are TRBV2 and TRBJ2-3; no clear D. Germline-derived CDR1 and CDR2 are SNHLY and FYNNEI. Trimming cost V 5 bases and J 2 bases, with 11 bases left between them. CDR3 length: 14 residues. CDR3 sequence: CASSRPRPTDTQYF. The CDR3 DNA reads TGTGCCAGCAGTCGCCCACGACCCACAGATACGCAGTATTTT.

This clonotype was observed at least ten times. The chain employs TRBV19 and TRBJ1-1; possibly TRBD1 for D (6 bases). The CDR3 has 15 residues. Trimming cost V 6 bases and J 3 bases, with 17 bases left between them. CDR1 LNHDA and CDR2 SQIVND come from the germline V gene (reference sequence). CDR3 region: CASSRGGVRYTEAFF. The CDR3 DNA sequence: TGTGCCAGTAGCCGAGGGGGGGTGAGGTACACTGAAGCTTTCTTT. The entire variable domain, with the rest obtained from reference TRBV19 and TRBJ1-1, is as follows: DGGITQSPKYLFRKEGQNVTLSCEQNLNHDAMYWYRQDPGQGLRLIYYSQIVNDFQKGDIAEGYSVSREKKESFPLTVTSAQKNPTAFYLCASSRGGVRYTEAFFGQGTRLTVV.

A remark on this clonotype: A much larger clone is a single base away; this may be a read error. The rearrangement links TRBV27 to TRBJ1-1, with D possibly matching TRBD1 (6 bases). CDR3 length: 13 residues. Trimming took 6 bases from V and 5 from J, leaving 13 bases between them. Germline CDR1 is MNHEY and CDR2 is SMNVEV (reference sequence). The CDR3 nucleotides read TGTGCCAGCAGGAGGACAGCGAAGACTGAAGCTTTCTTT. Amino acid sequence: CASRRTAKTEAFF.

This clonotype was counted at least ten times. The chain employs TRBV6-5 and TRBJ2-7, with 9 nucleotides matching TRBD2. Germline CDR1 is MNHEY and CDR2 is SVGAGI. The CDR3 is 17 amino acids. V lost 0 bases to trimming and J lost 0 bases; unmatched junction nucleotides: 6. In nucleotides, the CDR3 is TGTGCCAGCAGTTACTCGATGCCTAGCGGGGCCTCCTACGAGCAGTACTTC. It is translated as CASSYSMPSGASYEQYF.

In its sample, this clonotype was seen many times. The V gene is TRBV13, the J gene TRBJ2-3, with 14 bases identical to TRBD2. The CDR3 has 19 residues. CDR1 and CDR2 from the germline V gene are PRHDT and FYEKMQ (reference sequence). The V segment lost 5 bases and the J segment 2 bases; nucleotides outside the gene matches: 12. The CDR3 DNA reads as TGTGCCAGCAGCGGTCCCGGGACTAGCGGGAGTTCCCTCACAGATACGCAGTATTTT. Protein sequence: CASSGPGTSGSSLTDTQYF.

This clonotype was picked up many times. This sequence joins TRBV6-1 and TRBJ2-1, with TRBD2 matching over 14 bases. Trimming took 4 bases from V and 6 from J; bases not matched to a gene: 11. CDR3 length equals 18 residues. Per the germline V gene, CDR1 is MNHNS and CDR2 is SASEGT. The CDR3 DNA follows: TGTGCCAGCAGTGGGACTAGCGGGGGGCCGAGGTGTTGCAATGAGCAGTTCTTC. It specifies CASSGTSGGPRCCNEQFF.

This clonotype was counted at least ten times. This chain joins TRBV18 and TRBJ1-1; no clear D gene. Trimming took off 8 bases at V and 3 bases at J, with 13 bases between the two ends. From germline, CDR1 is KGHSH and CDR2 LQKENI. The CDR3 loop spans 13 amino acids. For the CDR3, the DNA is TGTGCCAGCCGGAACGGGGTGGACACTGAAGCTTTCTTT. Protein: CASRNGVDTEAFF.

The chain has TRBV11-2 and TRBJ2-7; unclear D gene. CDR3 length equals 13 residues. The germline V gene has CDR1 SGHAT and CDR2 FQNNGV. The V end was cut by 0 bases, the J end by 4 bases, with 7 bases between. The CDR3 region is CASSLEVYYEQYF. The DNA for the CDR3 is TGTGCCAGCAGCTTAGAGGTCTATTACGAGCAGTACTTC.

At least ten counts were recorded for this clonotype. J is TRBJ2-1 and V is TRBV2, with 7 bases that match TRBD1. The germline V gene encodes CDR1 SNHLY and CDR2 FYNNEI. The CDR3 sequence is 14 residues long. J gave up 7 bases and V 5 bases, and 8 bases lay outside the gene matches. The CDR3 protein is CASSNRGGVNEQFF. The CDR3 bases are TGTGCCAGCAGTAACAGGGGTGGGGTGAATGAGCAGTTCTTC.

This clonotype was seen repeatedly, ten times or more. The CDR3 DNA reads TGTGCCAGCAGTTTTCAGGGGGCGCCCGGAGAGACCCAGTACTTC. Its translation is CASSFQGAPGETQYF. The chain carries TRBV12-3 or TRBV12-4 and TRBJ2-5; 8 bases match TRBD1. V lost 3 bases, J lost 4 bases, and 7 bases stayed unmatched. The CDR3 is 15 residues long.

This clonotype came up a few times. V and J are TRBV6-8 and TRBJ1-2; the D is unclear. Germline loops: CDR1 MNHGY, CDR2 SAAAGT. This CDR3 has 13 amino acids. Trimming cost V 2 bases and J 4 bases, with 8 bases left between them. The CDR3 loop reads CASSYVGTYGYTF. Here the CDR3 DNA reads TGTGCCAGCAGTTACGTCGGTACCTATGGCTACACCTTC.

J is TRBJ1-2 and V is TRBV28; a weak D match, TRBD1 (6 bases). The CDR3 length is 11 residues. The V gene lost 6 bases and the J gene lost 14 bases, with 16 bases spanning the gap. Germline values: CDR1 MDHEN, CDR2 SYDVKM. The CDR3 loop is CASSKWRGSTF. The CDR3 nucleotides read TGTGCCAGCAGCAAATGGAGGGGGTCTACCTTC.

Many counts were recorded for this clonotype. The V and J genes are TRBV2 and TRBJ1-1; TRBD1 matches 9 bases. V shed 6 bases and J 2 bases; nucleotides not matched to a gene: 4. The V gene's germline CDR1 is SNHLY and CDR2 FYNNEI. The CDR3 runs to 14 residues. DNA of the CDR3: TGTGCCAGCAGGAGGGACAGGGTAAACACTGAAGCTTTCTTT. This gives the protein CASRRDRVNTEAFF. Combining the CDR3 with reference TRBV2 and TRBJ1-1 gives the whole variable domain EPEVTQTPSHQVTQMGQEVILRCVPISNHLYFYWYRQILGQKVEFLVSFYNNEISEKSEIFDDQFSVERPDGSNFTLKIRSTKLEDSAMYFCASRRDRVNTEAFFGQGTRLTVV.

This clonotype was recorded a few times. J is TRBJ2-3 and V is TRBV30, with a weak D call TRBD2 (6 bases). The CDR3 has 13 amino acids. The V end was cut by 8 bases, the J end by 5 bases, with 17 bases between. The V gene's germline CDR1 is GTSNPN and CDR2 SVGIG (reference sequence). CDR3 nucleotide sequence: TGTGCCGGGGGGAGGCAGGGTCTAGATACGCAGTATTTT. This encodes CAGGRQGLDTQYF.